Only a few counts were recorded for the clone carrying this T cell receptor beta chain. Germline CDR1 reads SGHNT; CDR2 reads YYREEE (reference sequence). CDR3 length: 14 amino acids. Trimming cost V 3 bases and J 5 bases; bases outside gene matches: 7. This specimen belongs to a study of early T cells in non-severe SARS-CoV-2 infection. Across the whole study: Sequencing targeted bulk RNA from unsorted whole blood, leaving chains unpaired.

The protocol attached unique molecular identifiers to individual cDNA molecules. TCRdb independently ran MiXCR on the 5' RACE reads; one entry per CDR3 protein. The table records fewer than 100,000 distinct CDR3 sequences, 13% of them present only once. The source is an adult who was a healthcare worker with PCR-confirmed SARS-CoV-2 infection or an uninfected control (not recorded which). Material: whole blood. The V and J genes are TRBV5-4 and TRBJ2-5, with TRBD1 matching over 7 bases. CDR3: CASSSMTGPETQYF. In DNA form, the CDR3 reads TGTGCCAGCAGCTCAATGACAGGGCCGGAGACCCAGTACTTC.